A single sample gave rise to the 25 T cell receptor beta chains below, sequenced in a study of chemoradiotherapy in HPV16-positive cancers. Data came from immunoSEQ multiplex PCR; TCRdb stores just in-frame clones and leaves some out. The top ten hold more than 3.5% of the sample, which has about 68,000 clones, roughly 90% seen once. The specimen comprised blood, sampled from a patient who underwent chemoradiotherapy. Receptor source: a human donor with HPV-associated anogenital cancer.

The chain carries TRBV5-4 and TRBJ1-1; the D is unclear. V was clipped by 3 bases and J by 0 bases, with 12 bases between them. The CDR3 covers 15 residues. The V gene's germline CDR1 is SGHNT and CDR2 YYREEE (reference sequence). CDR3 loop: CASSSGNPLNTEAFF. The CDR3 DNA is TGTGCCAGCAGCTCCGGGAACCCGTTGAACACTGAAGCTTTCTTT.

The V and J genes are TRBV5-1 and TRBJ1-3, with D uncertain. The CDR3 totals 16 residues. Germline V CDR1 and CDR2: SGHRS, YFSETQ. Between the trimmed V and J ends, which lost 1 base and 0 bases, there was a span of 11 bases. The CDR3 nucleotides are TGCGCCAGCAGCTTGTGGGCGACCTCCTCTGGAAACACCATATATTTT. As protein: CASSLWATSSGNTIYF.

The chain recombines TRBV10-3 with TRBJ1-1; D gene unclear. This CDR3 is built from 13 residues. Germline V gives CDR1 ENHRY, CDR2 SYGVKD. V was pared by 6 bases and J by 1 base, with 9 bases between. CDR3 residues: CAIRDLENTEAFF. CDR3 DNA sequence: TGTGCCATCAGGGACCTTGAGAACACTGAAGCTTTCTTT.

This chain links TRBV2 with TRBJ1-5; 9 nucleotides match TRBD1. The CDR3 runs 15 residues. After removal of 6 bases from V and 4 bases from J, the junction contained 7 bases not matched to a gene. The germline CDR1 and CDR2 sequences are SNHLY and FYNNEI. The CDR3 sequence: CASRMGQGRNQPQHF. Written as DNA, the CDR3 is TGTGCCAGCAGAATGGGACAGGGCCGGAATCAGCCCCAGCATTTT.

Here the CDR3 reads CASSQDTPRGYTF. The DNA of the CDR3 is TGCGCCAGCAGCCAGGACACACCTCGGGGCTACACCTTC. The chain carries TRBV5-1 and TRBJ1-2, with D possibly TRBD1 on 5 matching bases. The CDR3 spans 13 residues. Trimming removed 4 bases at V and 8 bases at J, with 15 bases between. In germline, CDR1 is SGHRS, CDR2 YFSETQ.

The CDR3 loop reads CASSLGQGQSYGYTF. CDR3 bases: TGTGCCAGCAGTTTGGGACAGGGCCAATCCTATGGCTACACCTTC. The V and J genes are TRBV6-5 and TRBJ1-2, with 9 bases identical to TRBD1. CDR1 is MNHEY, CDR2 SVGAGI, per germline. V trimming: 4 bases; J trimming: 4 bases; junction bases outside the gene matches: 7. This CDR3 has 15 amino acids.

The chain recombines TRBV5-4 with TRBJ2-7; D possibly corresponds to TRBD1 (6 bases). Germline lookup yields CDR1 SGHNT and CDR2 YYREEE (reference sequence). The CDR3 is 15 residues long. V lost 4 bases and J 2 bases, leaving 16 bases between the germline ends. The CDR3 region has the DNA TGTGCCAGCAGCGATGCAGGGGAGCGGCCCTACGAGCAGTACTTC. This translates into CASSDAGERPYEQYF. Together with reference TRBV5-4 and TRBJ2-7, the CDR3 gives the full variable domain: ETGVTQSPTHLIKTRGQQVTLRCSSQSGHNTVSWYQQALGQGPQFIFQYYREEENGRGNFPPRFSGLQFPNYSSELNVNALELDDSALYLCASSDAGERPYEQYFGPGTRLTVT.

The V gene is TRBV28, the J gene TRBJ1-2; 12 nucleotides line up with TRBD1. Germline CDR1 and CDR2: MDHEN and SYDVKM. The V segment lost 7 bases and the J segment 8 bases; nucleotides outside the gene matches: 5. The CDR3 totals 13 residues. The CDR3 protein is CASMGQGAGGYTF. The CDR3 DNA reads TGTGCCAGCATGGGACAGGGGGCAGGAGGCTACACCTTC.

The sample holds one count of this clone. The J gene is TRBJ1-3, the V gene TRBV4-1; perhaps TRBD1 as D (5 bases). The CDR3 sequence is 18 residues long. The V end was cut by 1 base, the J end by 0 bases, with 16 bases between. CDR1 MGHRA and CDR2 YSYEKL come from the germline V gene. CDR3 coding DNA: TGCGCCAGCAGCCAAGTTCCGGGGGGGGGATCCTCTGGAAACACCATATATTTT. Translation gives CASSQVPGGGSSGNTIYF.

This clone appeared once. This chain joins TRBV4-1 and TRBJ1-3; weak D call: TRBD1 (6 bases). Germline CDR1 reads MGHRA; CDR2 reads YSYEKL. Between the trimmed V and J ends, which lost 6 bases and 0 bases, there was a span of 18 bases. The CDR3 runs to 17 residues. The DNA for the CDR3 is TGCGCCAGCAGGGGGGGGCCCGGACAGAGCTCTGGAAACACCATATATTTT. Its translation is CASRGGPGQSSGNTIYF.

V gene TRBV5-1 combines with J gene TRBJ1-2; maybe TRBD1 (5 bases). Deletions cut 0 bases from V and 4 bases from J, with 16 bases between. Germline V gene lookup returns CDR1 SGHRS and CDR2 YFSETQ. The CDR3 is 16 residues long. CDR3 region: CASSLDPGVTLYGYTF. CDR3 in DNA: TGCGCCAGCAGCTTGGACCCGGGGGTGACCCTCTATGGCTACACCTTC.

The V call is TRBV18, the J call TRBJ1-5; 10 positions match TRBD1. Per germline, CDR1 KGHSH and CDR2 LQKENI. This CDR3 comprises 16 residues. After removal of 5 bases from V and 2 bases from J, the junction contained 6 bases not matched to a gene. In nucleotides, the CDR3 is TGTGCCAGCTCATCGGGACAGGGGAGCCGCAATCAGCCCCAGCATTTT. Protein: CASSSGQGSRNQPQHF.

This chain joins TRBV7-2 and TRBJ2-2, with 10 bases that match TRBD1. Germline V CDR1 and CDR2: SGHTA, FQGNSA. The trim removed 5 bases at V and 7 bases at J, leaving 10 bases unmatched. The CDR3 spans 16 residues. CDR3 sequence reads: CASSVPGQGLGGELFF. DNA of the CDR3: TGTGCCAGCAGCGTGCCGGGACAGGGGTTGGGCGGGGAGCTGTTTTTT. The full variable domain, completed using reference TRBV7-2 and TRBJ2-2, is GAGVSQSPSNKVTEKGKDVELRCDPISGHTALYWYRQSLGQGLEFLIYFQGNSAPDKSGLPSDRFSAERTGGSVSTLTIQRTQQEDSAVYLCASSVPGQGLGGELFFGEGSRLTVL.

The J gene is TRBJ2-7, the V gene TRBV6-6, with TRBD2 matching 13 bases. Losses at the gene ends were 4 bases for V and 3 bases for J; bases not matched to a gene: 0. The CDR3 has 14 residues. Germline V CDR1 and CDR2: MNHNY, SVGAGI (reference sequence). The CDR3 nucleotides are TGTGCCAGCAGTTGGACTAGCGGGAGCTACGAGCAGTACTTC. Protein sequence: CASSWTSGSYEQYF.

This chain links TRBV7-9 with TRBJ2-2; perhaps TRBD1 as D (5 bases). CDR3 size: 15 residues. V gave up 2 bases and J gave up 7 bases, with 14 bases separating them. Germline assignment: CDR1 SEHNR and CDR2 FQNEAQ (reference sequence). CDR3 region: CASSLSGALHGELFF. The CDR3 coding sequence is TGTGCCAGCAGCTTAAGTGGGGCGCTTCACGGGGAGCTGTTTTTT.

The chain combines TRBV5-6 with TRBJ1-4; TRBD1 matches 10 bases. With 2 bases clipped from V and 1 base from J, the junction kept 2 bases outside the gene matches. CDR3 length: 16 amino acids. Germline V lookup: CDR1 SGHDT, CDR2 YYEEEE. The CDR3 coding sequence is TGTGCCAGCAGCTTCGGGACAGGGGTAACTAATGAAAAACTGTTTTTT. It translates to CASSFGTGVTNEKLFF. Variable domain in full (rest from reference TRBV5-6 and TRBJ1-4): DAGVTQSPTHLIKTRGQQVTLRCSPKSGHDTVSWYQQALGQGPQFIFQYYEEEERQRGNFPDRFSGHQFPNYSSELNVNALLLGDSALYLCASSFGTGVTNEKLFFGSGTQLSVL.

V and J are TRBV19 and TRBJ2-7; 12 positions match TRBD1. Germline values: CDR1 LNHDA, CDR2 SQIVND (reference sequence). This CDR3 region has 15 residues. The junction had 4 bases not matched to a gene; V was cut back by 0 bases and J by 7 bases. CDR3 loop: CASSIEGTGGREQYF. Written as DNA, the CDR3 is TGTGCCAGTAGTATAGAGGGGACAGGGGGCCGGGAGCAGTACTTC.

This clone has a single count. The V and J genes are TRBV27 and TRBJ1-2, with D perhaps TRBD1 (5 bases). V shed 3 bases and J shed 0 bases, with 11 bases lying between them. CDR3 length: 15 residues. Germline loops: CDR1 MNHEY, CDR2 SMNVEV (reference sequence). CDR3 DNA sequence: TGTGCCAGCAGTTTTGATGGGGGTCCTAACTATGGCTACACCTTC. Protein: CASSFDGGPNYGYTF.

This chain uses TRBV7-9 with TRBJ1-5; no reliable D call. The germline gives CDR1 SEHNR, CDR2 FQNEAQ (reference sequence). The CDR3 contains 13 residues. Trimming cost V 5 bases and J 4 bases, with 9 bases left between them. CDR3 amino acids: CASSANRNQPQHF. DNA for the CDR3: TGTGCCAGCAGCGCAAACAGAAATCAGCCCCAGCATTTT.

The chain has TRBV28 and TRBJ1-2; D unresolved. Trimming pared 6 bases from V and 0 bases from J, leaving 11 bases between. The CDR3 contains 14 residues. Germline V lookup: CDR1 MDHEN, CDR2 SYDVKM. DNA for the CDR3: TGTGCCAGCAGAAGGACGCCAGCTAACTATGGCTACACCTTC. Amino acids: CASRRTPANYGYTF.

This chain joins TRBV5-1 and TRBJ2-7; D gene ambiguous. CDR1 is SGHRS, CDR2 YFSETQ, per germline. The V end was cut by 0 bases, the J end by 4 bases, with 14 bases between. This CDR3 region has 15 residues. CDR3 sequence reads: CASSLAPVPPYEQYF. DNA of the CDR3: TGCGCCAGCAGCTTGGCCCCCGTGCCCCCTTACGAGCAGTACTTC.

The chain carries TRBV15 and TRBJ2-2, with 15 bases identical to TRBD2. Germline V CDR1 and CDR2: LNHNV, YYDKDF (reference sequence). Trimming at V came to 0 bases and at J to 5 bases, leaving 10 bases not matched to a gene. The CDR3 extends over 20 amino acids. This CDR3 reads CATSREGLAGGPLGTGELFF. The CDR3 DNA is TGTGCCACCAGCAGAGAAGGACTAGCGGGAGGGCCTCTGGGTACCGGGGAGCTGTTTTTT.

The CDR3 DNA follows: TGCGCCAGCAGCTTGGTGGACAGGAGCAATGGCTACACCTTC. It is translated as CASSLVDRSNGYTF. V and J are TRBV5-1 and TRBJ1-2; 7 bases are a match to TRBD1. The ends lost 0 bases at V and 6 bases at J; junction bases unmatched: 5. The germline V gene has CDR1 SGHRS and CDR2 YFSETQ. The CDR3 consists of 14 residues.

The chain couples TRBV6-1 to TRBJ2-7; tentative D call: TRBD1 (7 bases). CDR1 is MNHNS, CDR2 SASEGT, per germline. The CDR3 runs 15 residues. Trimming stripped 2 bases from V and 2 bases from J, with 13 bases between. In DNA form, the CDR3 reads TGTGCCAGCAGTGAAAATCCAGGGGGGCCCTACGAGCAGTACTTC. It yields the protein CASSENPGGPYEQYF.

J is TRBJ2-4 and V is TRBV30, with D hard to call. The CDR3 runs 14 residues. CDR1 and CDR2 from the germline V gene are GTSNPN and SVGIG (reference sequence). Trimming pared 5 bases from V and 6 bases from J, leaving 17 bases between. CDR3 coding DNA: TGTGCCTGGGGCAGGAGCCTTTTCAGAAACATTCAGTACTTC. Its translation is CAWGRSLFRNIQYF.